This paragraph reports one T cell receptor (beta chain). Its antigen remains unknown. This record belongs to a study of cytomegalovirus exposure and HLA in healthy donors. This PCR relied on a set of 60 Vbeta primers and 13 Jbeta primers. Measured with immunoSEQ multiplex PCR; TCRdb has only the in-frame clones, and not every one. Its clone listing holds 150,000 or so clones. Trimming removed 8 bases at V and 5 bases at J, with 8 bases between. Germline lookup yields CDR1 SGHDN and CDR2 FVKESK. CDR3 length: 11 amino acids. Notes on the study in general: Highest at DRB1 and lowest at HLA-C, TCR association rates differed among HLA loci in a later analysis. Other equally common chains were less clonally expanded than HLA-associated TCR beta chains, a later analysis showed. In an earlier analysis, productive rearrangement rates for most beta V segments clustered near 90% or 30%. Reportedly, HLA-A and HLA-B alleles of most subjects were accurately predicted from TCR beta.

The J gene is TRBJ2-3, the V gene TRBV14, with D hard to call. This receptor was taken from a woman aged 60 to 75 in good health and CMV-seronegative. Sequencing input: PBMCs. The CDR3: CASQAEDTQYF. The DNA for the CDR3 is TGTGCCAGCCAAGCCGAAGATACGCAGTATTTT.